This T cell receptor beta chain emerged from a study of cytomegalovirus exposure and HLA in healthy donors. This clone was counted once. Its antigen is not known. Sequencing used immunoSEQ multiplex PCR; TCRdb keeps in-frame clones, though not all of them. The data show approximately 160,000 clones, roughly 83% seen once. The CDR3 runs to 14 residues. J gave up 7 bases and V 3 bases, and 4 bases lay outside the gene matches. Germline lookup yields CDR1 SGHRS and CDR2 YFSETQ. Study conclusions and caveats: Rarity marked most TCR sequences, yet some public TCRs occurred in many donors.

The receptor comes from a man between 25 and 39 years old in good health and CMV-seropositive. Sequencing was done on a sample of PBMCs. The V call is TRBV5-1, the J call TRBJ2-1; TRBD1 aligns across 10 bases. CDR3 amino acids: CASSSGQGVNEQFF. As DNA, the CDR3 is TGCGCCAGCAGCTCCGGACAGGGGGTAAATGAGCAGTTCTTC.